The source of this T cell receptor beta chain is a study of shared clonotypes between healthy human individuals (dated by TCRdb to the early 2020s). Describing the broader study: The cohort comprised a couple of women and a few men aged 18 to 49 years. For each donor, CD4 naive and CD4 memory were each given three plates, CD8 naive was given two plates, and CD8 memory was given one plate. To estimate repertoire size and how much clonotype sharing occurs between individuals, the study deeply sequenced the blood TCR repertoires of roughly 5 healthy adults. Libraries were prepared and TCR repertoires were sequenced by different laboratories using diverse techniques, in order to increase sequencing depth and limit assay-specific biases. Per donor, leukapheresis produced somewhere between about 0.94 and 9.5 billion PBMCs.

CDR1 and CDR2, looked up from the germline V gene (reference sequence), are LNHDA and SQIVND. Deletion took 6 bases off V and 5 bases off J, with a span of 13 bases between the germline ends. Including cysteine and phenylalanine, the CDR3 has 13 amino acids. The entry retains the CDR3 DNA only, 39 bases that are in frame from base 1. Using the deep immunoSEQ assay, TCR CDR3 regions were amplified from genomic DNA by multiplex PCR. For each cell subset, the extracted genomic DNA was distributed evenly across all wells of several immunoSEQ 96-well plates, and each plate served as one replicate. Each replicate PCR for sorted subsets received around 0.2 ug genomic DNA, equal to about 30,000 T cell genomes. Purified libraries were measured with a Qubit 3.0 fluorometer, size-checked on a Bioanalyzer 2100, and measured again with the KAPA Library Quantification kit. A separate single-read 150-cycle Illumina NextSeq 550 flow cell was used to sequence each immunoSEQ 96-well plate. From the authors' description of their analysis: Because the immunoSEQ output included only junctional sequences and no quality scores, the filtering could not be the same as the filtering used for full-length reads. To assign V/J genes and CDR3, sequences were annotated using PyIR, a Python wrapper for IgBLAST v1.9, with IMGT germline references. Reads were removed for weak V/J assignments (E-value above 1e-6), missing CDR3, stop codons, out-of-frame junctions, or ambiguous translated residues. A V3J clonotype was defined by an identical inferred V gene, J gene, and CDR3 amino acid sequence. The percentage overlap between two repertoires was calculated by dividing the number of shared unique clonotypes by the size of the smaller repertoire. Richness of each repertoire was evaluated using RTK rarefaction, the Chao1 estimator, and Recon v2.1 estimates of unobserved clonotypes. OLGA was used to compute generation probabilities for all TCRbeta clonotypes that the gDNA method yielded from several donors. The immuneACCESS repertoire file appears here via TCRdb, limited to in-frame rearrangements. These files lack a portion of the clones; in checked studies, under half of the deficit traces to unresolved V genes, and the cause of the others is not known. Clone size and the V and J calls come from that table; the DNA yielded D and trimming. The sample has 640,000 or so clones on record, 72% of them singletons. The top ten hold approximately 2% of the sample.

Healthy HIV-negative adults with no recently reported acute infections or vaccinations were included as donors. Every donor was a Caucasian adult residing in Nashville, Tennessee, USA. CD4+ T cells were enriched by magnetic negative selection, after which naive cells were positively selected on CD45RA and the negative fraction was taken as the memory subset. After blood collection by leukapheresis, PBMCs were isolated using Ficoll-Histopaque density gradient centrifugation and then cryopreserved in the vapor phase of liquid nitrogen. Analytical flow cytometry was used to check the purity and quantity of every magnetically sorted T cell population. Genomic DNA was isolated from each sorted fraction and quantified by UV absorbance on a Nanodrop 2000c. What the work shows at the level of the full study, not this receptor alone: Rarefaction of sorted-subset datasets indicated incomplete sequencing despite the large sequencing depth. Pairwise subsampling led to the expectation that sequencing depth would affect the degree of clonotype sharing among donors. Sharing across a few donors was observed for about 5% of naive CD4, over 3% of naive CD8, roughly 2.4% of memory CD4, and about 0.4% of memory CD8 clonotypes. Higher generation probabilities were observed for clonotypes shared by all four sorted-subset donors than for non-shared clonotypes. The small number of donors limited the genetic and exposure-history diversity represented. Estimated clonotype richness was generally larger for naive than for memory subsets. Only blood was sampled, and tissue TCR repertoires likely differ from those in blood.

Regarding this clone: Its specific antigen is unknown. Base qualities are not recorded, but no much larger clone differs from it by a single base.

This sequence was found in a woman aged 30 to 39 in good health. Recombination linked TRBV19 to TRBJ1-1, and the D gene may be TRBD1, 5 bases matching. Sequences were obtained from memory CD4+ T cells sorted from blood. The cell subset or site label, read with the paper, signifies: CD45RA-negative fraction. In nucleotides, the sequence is TGTGCCAGTAGAGTGTGGGGGGATACTGAAGCTTTCTTT. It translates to CASRVWGDTEAFF.